This T cell receptor beta chain came from a study of regulatory T cells in long-lasting Graves disease. The study's findings and limits: Whereas new patients shared 900 to 1,000 public clonotypes, persistent patients shared more, at 2,500 to 3,500. A limited number of samples was an acknowledged limitation. Under persistent disease, TRBV28, TRBJ1-2 and TRBJ2-5 were used preferentially.

Indicated time point: newly diagnosed GD, antithyroid drugs for less than 3 months. RNA from PBMCs was the source of the TCR library. Guidelines of the American Thyroid Association were used to diagnose Graves' disease. Researchers made TCR beta libraries by using iRepertoire HTBI primers and running Arm-PCR on CDR3 regions. TCRdb passed the multiplex PCR reads through MiXCR, listing each CDR3 protein once. The table lists around 420,000 distinct CDR3 sequences, around 15% of them singletons, with approximately 21% in the top ten. The sample holds many counts of this clonotype. Its antigen is not known. Germline lookup yields CDR1 ENHRY and CDR2 SYGVKD. J lost 2 bases, V lost 7 bases, and 15 bases had no gene match. The CDR3 spans 20 residues.

The starting material was peripheral blood mononuclear cells (PBMCs), obtained at new diagnosis, from a patient treated with antithyroid drugs. This clonotype was obtained from a female donor with Graves disease. V usage is TRBV10-3 and J usage is TRBJ2-3, with 16 bases matching TRBD2. The CDR3 bases are TGTGCCATCATGCCCGGAGAGGGACTAGCGGGAGGGCTCTCCACAGATACGCAGTATTTT. The encoded protein is CAIMPGEGLAGGLSTDTQYF.